Shown below are 14 T cell receptor beta chains from a single sample sequenced in a study of technical replicates of blood from a few donors. Some clones are missing from TCRdb's copy, which holds only in-frame ones; the method was immunoSEQ multiplex PCR. The data contain about 81,000 clones, about nine tenths of them singletons. Sequenced material: T cells isolated from PBMCs. These receptors were obtained from a human donor in good health.

This sequence joins TRBV5-1 and TRBJ2-7; the D gene is possibly TRBD1 (6 bases). V was cut by 2 bases and J by 4 bases, with 13 bases left in between. The V gene's germline CDR1 is SGHRS and CDR2 YFSETQ. This CDR3 is 14 amino acids long. This CDR3 is CASSLPDRSYEQYF. For the CDR3, the DNA is TGCGCCAGCAGCTTACCGGACAGATCATACGAGCAGTACTTC.

This clone was observed once. The chain couples TRBV18 to TRBJ1-2; TRBD1 aligns across 10 bases. Trimming at V came to 6 bases and at J to 3 bases, leaving 7 bases not matched to a gene. This CDR3 is 15 amino acids long. From germline, CDR1 is KGHSH and CDR2 LQKENI. DNA for the CDR3: TGTGCCAGCTCCCCAGGGACAGGGGAGTACTATGGCTACACCTTC. Amino acid sequence: CASSPGTGEYYGYTF.

The chain links TRBV27 to TRBJ2-7, with 8 nucleotides matching TRBD2. V dropped 4 bases and J dropped 5; count of bases not matched to a gene: 10. The CDR3 sequence is 15 residues long. Germline V lookup: CDR1 MNHEY, CDR2 SMNVEV (reference sequence). The chain's CDR3 is CASSSTRGGKDEQYF. The CDR3 coding sequence is TGTGCCAGCAGTTCTACCCGGGGGGGAAAGGACGAGCAGTACTTC.

The chain is built from TRBV6-5 and TRBJ2-3; perhaps TRBD1 as D (5 bases). V was shortened by 3 bases and J by 5 bases, with 9 bases between the two germline ends. This CDR3 region has 13 residues. Per germline, CDR1 MNHEY and CDR2 SVGAGI. CDR3 sequence (DNA): TGTGCCAGCAGTTATTCAGGGTTAGATACGCAGTATTTT. It specifies CASSYSGLDTQYF.

In its sample, this clone was seen once. V usage is TRBV7-8 and J usage is TRBJ2-7; D is unresolved. Germline values: CDR1 SGHVS, CDR2 FQNEAQ. Trimming removed 1 base at V and 2 bases at J, with 9 bases between. The CDR3 is made up of 14 amino acids. For the CDR3, the DNA is TGTGCCAGCAGCTTAGGCGGATTTACCTACGAGCAGTACTTC. Encoded protein: CASSLGGFTYEQYF.

This rearrangement joins TRBV5-5 to TRBJ2-7, with TRBD2 as a possible D gene (5 bases). This CDR3 has 15 residues. V dropped 0 bases and J dropped 3 bases, with 13 bases sitting between them. CDR1 is SGHKS and CDR2 is YYEKEE in the germline V gene (reference sequence). CDR3 DNA sequence: TGTGCCAGCAGCTTGGAGTCAGCGGCGGGCTACGAGCAGTACTTC. This codes for CASSLESAAGYEQYF.

This chain links TRBV9 with TRBJ2-7, with 10 bases aligning to TRBD2. Germline V gives CDR1 SGDLS, CDR2 YYNGEE. The CDR3 has 15 amino acids. Losses at the gene ends were 4 bases for V and 6 bases for J; bases not matched to a gene: 10. DNA for the CDR3: TGTGCCAGCAGCCCTCACCCGGGACTAGCGTTCGAGCAGTACTTC. Protein: CASSPHPGLAFEQYF.

The genes are TRBV5-8 and TRBJ1-1, with a weak D call TRBD1 (6 bases). The CDR3 length is 14 residues. The V gene lost 4 bases and the J gene lost 11 bases, with 21 bases spanning the gap. Germline CDR1 is SGHTS and CDR2 is YDEGEE. The CDR3 region is CASSPEEGGVRAFF. The CDR3 DNA is TGTGCCAGCAGCCCGGAGGAAGGGGGGGTGAGGGCTTTCTTT.

The chain is built from TRBV6-1 and TRBJ2-5; TRBD2 agrees at 10 bases. The V segment lost 3 bases and the J segment 5 bases; nucleotides outside the gene matches: 9. The CDR3 consists of 16 residues. CDR1 is MNHNS, CDR2 SASEGT, per germline. CDR3 loop: CASSEPAGGLAETQYF. CDR3 in DNA: TGTGCCAGCAGTGAGCCAGCGGGAGGGCTTGCCGAGACCCAGTACTTC.

The V call is TRBV19, the J call TRBJ2-2; D is unclear. Germline V gene lookup returns CDR1 LNHDA and CDR2 SQIVND (reference sequence). Deletions cut 8 bases from V and 1 base from J, with 5 bases between. CDR3 length: 12 residues. The CDR3 loop reads CASQQNTGELFF. The CDR3, as DNA: TGTGCCAGTCAACAGAACACCGGGGAGCTGTTTTTT.

The genes are TRBV18 and TRBJ2-1; D is perhaps TRBD2 (5 bases). The V end was cut by 3 bases, the J end by 2 bases, with 11 bases between. Germline V lookup: CDR1 KGHSH, CDR2 LQKENI. The CDR3 runs 15 residues. CDR3 nucleotide sequence: TGTGCCAGCTCACCGAAAAGGGAGCCCTACAATGAGCAGTTCTTC. This encodes CASSPKREPYNEQFF.

This chain uses TRBV18 with TRBJ2-1, with 9 nucleotides matching TRBD2. Germline V gene data show CDR1 as KGHSH and CDR2 as LQKENI. With V trimmed by 0 bases and J by 2 bases, 2 bases remained unmatched. There are 16 residues in the CDR3. The CDR3 DNA is TGTGCCAGCTCACCACCTTGGACTAGCGCCTACAATGAGCAGTTCTTC. This gives the protein CASSPPWTSAYNEQFF.

This chain links TRBV19 with TRBJ2-7; D might be TRBD1 (6 bases). The CDR3 loop spans 15 amino acids. Germline V gene lookup returns CDR1 LNHDA and CDR2 SQIVND (reference sequence). Trimming took 6 bases from V and 2 from J, leaving 17 bases between them. DNA of the CDR3: TGTGCCAGTAGAGGGCGAGCAGGGGCTACCTACGAGCAGTACTTC. It translates to CASRGRAGATYEQYF.

V and J are TRBV2 and TRBJ2-1; tentatively, D is TRBD2 (5 bases). The V gene lost 3 bases and the J gene lost 7 bases, with 19 bases spanning the gap. Germline V gives CDR1 SNHLY, CDR2 FYNNEI. This CDR3 comprises 16 residues. CDR3 region: CASSEERVDRLNEQFF. The CDR3 nucleotides read TGTGCCAGCAGTGAGGAGAGGGTTGATCGGCTAAATGAGCAGTTCTTC.